This T cell receptor beta chain appears in the sequencing data of a study of early T cells in non-severe SARS-CoV-2 infection (dated by TCRdb to the early 2020s). Regarding the study in general: TCR sequencing used bulk RNA from unsorted whole blood, so alpha and beta chains could not be paired.

The CDR3 spans 15 residues, from the cysteine through the phenylalanine. Here the CDR3 DNA is all that survives: 45 bases in frame from base 1. Taken from the germline V gene (reference sequence), the CDR1 and CDR2 loops are DFQATT and SNEGSKA. V is pared back by 4 bases and J by 2 bases, with 16 bases lying between the germline termini. Set within a cohort of healthcare workers in London, UK, this nested case-control study involved weekly PCR testing of nasopharyngeal swabs along with blood sampling. Between 23 and 31 March 2020, the week of the UK lockdown, healthcare workers were enrolled and then followed up weekly for as long as 16 weeks. This clonotype was counted many times. Its recognized antigen is unknown. Per-nucleotide qualities are absent, and no much larger clonotype sits a single base away. Preparation of the library involved 5' RACE. For sequencing, a NextSeq 500 was employed. The TCR library protocol attached unique molecular identifiers to individual cDNA molecules to correct for sequencing error and PCR bias. TCR alpha and beta chains were both sequenced, and the abundances of alpha and beta sequences in each sample were closely correlated with each other. The study's processing was this. Decombinator V4 was used to perform V gene, J gene and CDR3 annotation of TCR sequences. TCRs were defined as expanded if a significant change between any two time points was detected under a Poisson model with p below 0.0001. Abundances of TCRs were expressed as counts per million after normalisation to the total number of TCRs sequenced in each sample. TRAV1-2 paired with TRAJ12, TRAJ20 or TRAJ33 defined MAIT TCRs, while TRAV10 paired with TRAJ18 defined iNKT TCRs. VDJdb, accessed 1 November 2021, was searched for CMV, EBV and SARS-CoV-2 annotated TCRs, excluding TCRs annotated for multiple antigens. TCRdb reprocessed the public reads (quality trimming at Q25 with fastp, clone calling with MiXCR) and kept in-frame beta chains. Each record represents a unique CDR3 protein, reported with the most common genes and DNA among its rows. The V and J calls reflect TCRdb's pipeline rather than the authors' work. This sample is represented by approximately 42,000 distinct CDR3 sequences; 7% to 7.5% of them were singletons. Clones ranked in the top ten supply roughly 5% of the sample.

Points the paper makes about the study in general: VDJdb matching was skewed toward anti-spike CD8 responses and likely underestimated virus-specific expansions by missing private and CD4 specificities.

Source material: whole blood. Here the chain combines TRBV20-1 and TRBJ2-3, with the D gene not clear enough to name. The clonotype was recovered from an adult who was a healthcare worker with PCR-confirmed SARS-CoV-2 infection or an uninfected control (not recorded which). The CDR3 reads CSAIQTGDNTDTQYF. Here is the DNA: TGCAGTGCTATCCAGACTGGAGACAACACAGATACGCAGTATTTT.